The present TCR beta chain was sequenced within a study of T cell repertoires in cytomegalovirus infection. A remark on this clonotype: Since a much larger clone is just one base distant, this may be a read error.

Germline CDR1 reads SGHNT; CDR2 reads YYREEE (reference sequence). The CDR3 consists of 15 residues. With V trimmed by 5 bases and J by 3 bases, 8 bases remained unmatched. TCRdb reprocessed the reads via MiXCR and lists one record per CDR3 protein. The sample records roughly 500,000 distinct CDR3 sequences, around 11% being singletons. This chain uses TRBV5-4 with TRBJ2-1, with 7 bases fitting TRBD2. This clonotype was sampled from a human donor in good health (CMV status not recorded). Some clones in this sample may be carry-over from other donors' samples. The sequencing sample was made of PBMCs. The CDR3 coding sequence is TGTGCCAGCAGGATAGCGGGCAGCTACTACAATGAGCAGTTCTTC. This encodes CASRIAGSYYNEQFF.